The clone carrying this T cell receptor (beta chain) was recorded at least ten times. Its antigen is not known. Template material for amplifying TCR beta CDR3 regions consisted of RNA transcripts. With the HTBI primer set, the TCR CDR3 went through a first round of RT-PCR. MiXCR, run by TCRdb on the multiplex PCR reads, gives a single entry per CDR3 protein. The repertoire consists of over 450,000 distinct CDR3 sequences, with approximately 15% occurring once and the leading ten covering around 17%. This entry comes from a study of T cells in Graves' hyperthyroidism and ophthalmopathy. Overall study results and limits: Blood also carried most thyroid clonotypes expanded above 0.001. Model predictions of ophthalmopathy came a median around 7.1 months before onset.

Newly diagnosed hyperthyroidism, duration under 2 months, in patients aged 18 to 65. Using 10 ml of fresh peripheral blood, PBMCs were prepared. This CDR3 has 13 residues. Trimming shortened V by 7 bases and J by 2 bases, and 11 bases separated the two germline ends. The germline V gene has CDR1 KGHSH and CDR2 LQKENI. This receptor was obtained from a woman between 18 and 29 years old with Graves' hyperthyroidism. The chain recombines TRBV18 with TRBJ1-2; no definite D call. Sequencing used blood. In DNA form, the CDR3 reads TGTGCCAGCTTGGCGCCAACGAACTATGGCTACACCTTC. Translated: CASLAPTNYGYTF.